These T cell receptor beta chains were read from a single sample in a study of cytomegalovirus exposure and HLA in healthy donors. Profiled with immunoSEQ multiplex PCR; TCRdb holds only in-frame clones, not every one. Of some 150,000 clones listed, 65% to 85% are singletons. What was sequenced was PBMCs. The receptors shown here come from a woman in her thirties in good health and CMV-seropositive. The CDR3 runs from the conserved cysteine through the conserved F or W. The order of the fields is V gene, clone size, D gene, CDR3 length, J gene, CDR3 protein, CDR3 DNA. A D gene is named only where the DNA matches it firmly. Size tells how often a clone was seen (once, few, many) or the class of an expanded clone, and some rows leave it out.

>TRBV6-1|NA|NA|17|TRBJ1-5
CASSEALPFSRAQPQHF
TGTGCCAGCAGTGAAGCGCTTCCTTTTTCGAGGGCCCAGCCCCAGCATTTT
>TRBV5-8|NA|NA|18|TRBJ2-7
CASSLAYQWGPSFYEQYF
TGTGCCAGCAGCTTGGCTTACCAGTGGGGGCCCTCTTTCTACGAGCAGTACTTC
>TRBV9|once|NA|16|TRBJ2-3
CASSVGGGAYLDTQYF
TGTGCCAGCAGCGTAGGAGGGGGGGCTTATTTAGATACGCAGTATTTT
>TRBV7-3|NA|NA|14|TRBJ2-3
CASSPPGGRDTQYF
TGTGCCAGCAGCCCTCCGGGGGGCCGCGATACGCAGTATTTT
>TRBV15|NA|TRBD2|14|TRBJ2-5
CATSRTSVVETQYF
TGTGCCACCAGCAGGACTAGCGTGGTTGAGACCCAGTACTTC
>TRBV2|NA|TRBD1|12|TRBJ2-7
CASGTDTYEQYF
TGTGCCAGTGGGACAGACACCTACGAGCAGTACTTC
>TRBV28|NA|NA|13|TRBJ1-2
CASSLGQYYGYTF
TGTGCCAGCAGCCTAGGACAGTACTATGGCTACACCTTC
>TRBV5-5|NA|TRBD2|16|TRBJ2-3
CASSFGTSGGEGTQYF
TGTGCCAGCAGCTTCGGGACTAGCGGGGGGGAGGGTACGCAGTATTTT
>TRBV6-5|NA|TRBD1|13|TRBJ1-2
CASKGQGRGSHTF
TGTGCCAGCAAAGGACAGGGCAGAGGGAGCCACACCTTC
>TRBV9|NA|TRBD1|17|TRBJ1-2
CASSVGLRDSNHYGYTF
TGTGCCAGCAGCGTAGGTCTAAGGGACAGCAATCACTATGGCTACACCTTC
>TRBV4-3|few|TRBD1|21|TRBJ1-4
CASSQEALLVPQQGAREKLFF
TGCGCCAGCAGCCAAGAAGCCCTCCTTGTCCCTCAACAGGGGGCTCGGGAAAAACTGTTTTTT
>TRBV15|NA|TRBD1|17|TRBJ1-1
CATSAYRDSELNTEAFF
TGTGCCACCAGCGCATACCGGGACAGCGAATTGAACACTGAAGCTTTCTTT
>TRBV28|NA|TRBD1|15|TRBJ1-6
CASTPLGTVNSPLHF
TGTGCCAGCACCCCTCTCGGGACAGTTAATTCACCCCTCCACTTT
>TRBV12-5|NA|TRBD2|16|TRBJ2-3
CASGRGLAGTGDTQYF
TGTGCTAGTGGACGGGGACTAGCGGGGACCGGAGATACGCAGTATTTT
>TRBV13|NA|TRBD2|15|TRBJ2-1
CASSWGTSGDNEQFF
TGTGCCAGCAGCTGGGGGACTAGCGGTGACAATGAGCAGTTCTTC
>TRBV7-6|NA|NA|16|TRBJ2-3
CASSLLQQGGIDTQYF
TGTGCCAGCAGCTTACTTCAACAGGGGGGGATAGATACGCAGTATTTT
>TRBV18|NA|NA|15|TRBJ2-3
CASSPLQDNTDTQYF
TGTGCCAGCTCACCACTGCAGGATAATACAGATACGCAGTATTTT
>TRBV7-6|NA|NA|12|TRBJ2-5
CASSLAQETQYF
TGTGCCAGCAGTCTAGCACAAGAGACCCAGTACTTC
>TRBV2|NA|NA|15|TRBJ1-4
CASSDPGATNEKLFF
TGTGCCAGCAGTGACCCGGGGGCAACTAATGAAAAACTGTTTTTT
>TRBV5-6|NA|NA|15|TRBJ1-1
CASSLNRRVNTEAFF
TGTGCCAGCAGCTTGAACCGGCGGGTGAACACTGAAGCTTTCTTT
>TRBV19|once|TRBD2|19|TRBJ2-7
CASSRGGDLGAIILYEQYF
TGTGCCAGTAGTAGGGGAGGGGACCTAGGCGCCATAATACTCTACGAGCAGTACTTC